The T cell receptor beta chain described here comes from a study of Ad26.COV2.S vaccination and SARS-CoV-2 variants. Across the whole study: In the study, Ad26.COV2.S was injected intramuscularly once, or twice 56 days apart.

General study results and limits: Reported findings describe substantial breadth in spike-specific CD8+ and CD4+ T cell responses following vaccination. Measurements of TCR breadth and depth may have given underestimates of the total T cell responses. Similar non-spike TCR breadth was observed in recipients of vaccine and of placebo.

Libraries were prepared by immunoSEQ multiplex PCR; TCRdb keeps only in-frame clonotypes and omits some of them. The sample holds under 500,000 clones; about 90% are singletons and the top ten take over 1.5%. Treatment reported: about 20 received Ad26.COV2.S at low or high dose, single or two shots; about 5 received placebo; per-sample allocation not given. Day 63 after the first injection of vaccine or placebo was the sampling time. Germline V lookup: CDR1 LNHDA, CDR2 SQIVND (reference sequence). The CDR3 runs 14 residues. The ends were cut back, 6 bases at V and 4 bases at J, with 15 bases in the middle. Concerning this clone itself: Its antigen is unidentified.

The rearrangement joins TRBV19 to TRBJ1-2; D is perhaps TRBD1 (6 bases). The sequences come from peripheral blood, collected in a trial of Ad26.COV2.S vaccine versus placebo. The clonotype originates from a person aged 18-65 years who received the Ad26.COV2.S COVID-19 vaccine or a placebo. CDR3 DNA sequence: TGTGCCAGTAGCCGGGATACAGGGATCTATGGCTACACCTTC. Translation gives CASSRDTGIYGYTF.